One sample yielded the 10 T cell receptor beta chains listed below, sequenced in a study of shared clonotypes between healthy human individuals. CD8 cells regarded as naive lacked CD45RO, were positively chosen for CCR7, and omitted terminally differentiated effector memory CD45RA+ cells. Sequenced by immunoSEQ multiplex PCR; TCRdb stores in-frame clones only, minus some. The sample includes roughly 590,000 clones, roughly 95% of them seen just once. Material: naive CD8+ T cells sorted from blood. All receptors derive from a woman in her 30s in good health.

The chain joins TRBV2 to TRBJ1-2; D ambiguous. V was clipped by 8 bases and J by 5 bases, with 15 bases between them. Germline V CDR1 and CDR2: SNHLY, FYNNEI. There are 13 residues in the CDR3. The CDR3, as DNA: TGTGCCAGCCCAGAGGAGGGTCCATATGGCTACACCTTC. Translating gives CASPEEGPYGYTF.

The chain recombines TRBV4-1 with TRBJ1-1, with a weak D call TRBD1 (5 bases). The CDR3 has 14 amino acids. Deletions cut 2 bases from V and 4 bases from J, with 11 bases between. Germline CDR1 MGHRA, CDR2 YSYEKL. DNA of the CDR3: TGCGCCAGCAGCCAACATGGTGGGGGCACTGAAGCTTTCTTT. Its protein is CASSQHGGGTEAFF.

The J gene is TRBJ2-1, the V gene TRBV14; possible D gene TRBD1, 5 bases. Trimming took 0 bases from V and 3 from J, leaving 21 bases between them. The germline gives CDR1 SGHDN, CDR2 FVKESK. The CDR3 is 19 residues long. The CDR3 loop reads CASSQDLGVSAAFYNEQFF. Written as DNA, the CDR3 is TGTGCCAGCAGCCAAGATCTAGGGGTATCAGCCGCCTTCTACAATGAGCAGTTCTTC.

J is TRBJ2-7 and V is TRBV6-6; D might be TRBD2 (5 bases). CDR1 and CDR2 (germline): MNHNY, SVGAGI (reference sequence). The V end lost 0 bases, the J end lost 2 bases, and 8 bases lay between the germline ends. CDR3 length: 14 residues. The CDR3 sequence: CASSYSGETYEQYF. CDR3 nucleotides: TGTGCCAGCAGTTACTCCGGGGAGACCTACGAGCAGTACTTC.

This clone occurred once. The genes are TRBV27 and TRBJ2-4; D is unresolved. This CDR3 has 12 residues. Germline CDR1 is MNHEY and CDR2 is SMNVEV (reference sequence). Trimming stripped 7 bases from V and 1 base from J, with 5 bases between. The CDR3 DNA is TGTGCCAGCACCTCGGCCAAAAACATTCAGTACTTC. Residues: CASTSAKNIQYF.

The rearrangement links TRBV9 to TRBJ2-7; tentatively, D is TRBD2 (6 bases). The V end lost 4 bases, the J end lost 4 bases, and 15 bases lay between the germline ends. The CDR3 is 14 amino acids. Germline V CDR1 and CDR2: SGDLS, YYNGEE. The CDR3 DNA follows: TGTGCCAGCAGCCCAGGAGGGCCCCCTTACGAGCAGTACTTC. This gives the protein CASSPGGPPYEQYF.

This chain links TRBV5-5 with TRBJ2-1, with D perhaps TRBD2 (5 bases). The ends were cut back, 4 bases at V and 0 bases at J, with 23 bases in the middle. Germline V lookup: CDR1 SGHKS, CDR2 YYEKEE (reference sequence). This CDR3 spans 19 amino acids. The CDR3 DNA sequence: TGTGCCAGCAGCCCAGAACTATTCGGCGGGCCAAGCTCCTACAATGAGCAGTTCTTC. This gives the protein CASSPELFGGPSSYNEQFF.

V gene TRBV5-8 combines with J gene TRBJ2-7; 12 nucleotides align to TRBD2. Germline assignment: CDR1 SGHTS and CDR2 YDEGEE. The junction had 9 bases not matched to a gene; V was cut back by 4 bases and J by 7 bases. This CDR3 has 15 residues. For the CDR3, the DNA is TGTGCCAGCAGCCAGGACCTAGCGGGAGGGTTTGAGCAGTACTTC. Translated: CASSQDLAGGFEQYF.

The genes are TRBV6-1 and TRBJ1-5; 9 bases are a match to TRBD1. The CDR3 covers 14 residues. The germline V gene encodes CDR1 MNHNS and CDR2 SASEGT. V shed 7 bases and J 5 bases; nucleotides not matched to a gene: 6. In DNA form, the CDR3 reads TGTGCCAGCATAGAACAGGGGGCTTATCAGCCCCAGCATTTT. Translation: CASIEQGAYQPQHF.

This clone has a handful of counts. V is TRBV13 and J is TRBJ1-2; possibly TRBD1 for D (5 bases). The CDR3 runs to 14 residues. Germline V gives CDR1 PRHDT, CDR2 FYEKMQ (reference sequence). V dropped 5 bases and J dropped 5 bases, with 15 bases sitting between them. The DNA for the CDR3 is TGTGCCAGCAGCCCCACCCAGGGAGTATATGGCTACACCTTC. It codes for CASSPTQGVYGYTF.